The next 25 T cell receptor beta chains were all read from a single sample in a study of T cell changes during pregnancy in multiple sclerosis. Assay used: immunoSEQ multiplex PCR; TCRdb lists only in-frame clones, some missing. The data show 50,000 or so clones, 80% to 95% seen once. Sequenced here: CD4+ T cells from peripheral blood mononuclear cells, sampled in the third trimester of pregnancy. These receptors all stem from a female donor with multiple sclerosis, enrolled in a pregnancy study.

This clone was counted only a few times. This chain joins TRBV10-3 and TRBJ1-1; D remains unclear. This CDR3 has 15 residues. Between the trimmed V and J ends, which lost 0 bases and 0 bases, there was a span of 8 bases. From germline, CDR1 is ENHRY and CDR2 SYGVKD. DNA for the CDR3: TGTGCCATCAGTGAGTCGGCGGTTATGAACACTGAAGCTTTCTTT. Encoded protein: CAISESAVMNTEAFF.

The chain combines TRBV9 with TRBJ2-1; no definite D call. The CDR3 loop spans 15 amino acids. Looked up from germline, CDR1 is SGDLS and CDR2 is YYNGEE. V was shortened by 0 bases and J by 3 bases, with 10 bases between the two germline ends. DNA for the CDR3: TGTGCCAGCAGCGTAGGCCCGGCAGGCTACAATGAGCAGTTCTTC. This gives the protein CASSVGPAGYNEQFF.

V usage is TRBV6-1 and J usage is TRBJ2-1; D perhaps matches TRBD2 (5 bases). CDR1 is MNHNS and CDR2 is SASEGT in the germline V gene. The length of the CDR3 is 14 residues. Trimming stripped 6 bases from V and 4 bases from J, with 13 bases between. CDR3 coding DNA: TGTGCCAGCAGGACTACCAATCAATACAATGAGCAGTTCTTC. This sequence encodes CASRTTNQYNEQFF.

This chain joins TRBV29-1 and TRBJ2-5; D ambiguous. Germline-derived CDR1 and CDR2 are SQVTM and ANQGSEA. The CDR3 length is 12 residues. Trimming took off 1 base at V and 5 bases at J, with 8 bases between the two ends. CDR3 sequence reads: CSVEVPGETQYF. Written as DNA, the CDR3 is TGCAGCGTTGAAGTGCCCGGGGAGACCCAGTACTTC.

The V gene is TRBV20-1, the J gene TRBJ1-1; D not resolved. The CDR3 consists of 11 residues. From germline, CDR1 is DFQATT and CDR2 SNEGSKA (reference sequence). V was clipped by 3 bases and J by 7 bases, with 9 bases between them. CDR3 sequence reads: CSASVPGEAFF. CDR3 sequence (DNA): TGCAGTGCTAGTGTTCCGGGTGAAGCTTTCTTT.

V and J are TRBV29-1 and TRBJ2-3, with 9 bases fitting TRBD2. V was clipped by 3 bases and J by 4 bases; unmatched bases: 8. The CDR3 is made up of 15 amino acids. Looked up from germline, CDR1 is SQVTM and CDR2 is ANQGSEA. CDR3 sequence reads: CSVEAASGAPDTQYF. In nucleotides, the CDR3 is TGCAGCGTTGAGGCTGCTAGCGGGGCCCCAGATACGCAGTATTTT.

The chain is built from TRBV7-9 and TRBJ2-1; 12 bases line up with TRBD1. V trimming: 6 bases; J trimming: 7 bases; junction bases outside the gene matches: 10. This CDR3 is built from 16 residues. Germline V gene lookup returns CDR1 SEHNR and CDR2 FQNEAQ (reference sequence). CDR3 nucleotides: TGTGCCAGCAGTTACCCGGGACAGGGGGCGCGAAATGAGCAGTTCTTC. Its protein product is CASSYPGQGARNEQFF.

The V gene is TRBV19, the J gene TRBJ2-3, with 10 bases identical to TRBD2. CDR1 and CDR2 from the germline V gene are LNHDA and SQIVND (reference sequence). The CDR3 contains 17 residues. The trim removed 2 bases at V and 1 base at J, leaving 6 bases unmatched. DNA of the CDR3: TGTGCCAGTAGTATATCGTTAGCGGGAGGTGGCACAGATACGCAGTATTTT. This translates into CASSISLAGGGTDTQYF.

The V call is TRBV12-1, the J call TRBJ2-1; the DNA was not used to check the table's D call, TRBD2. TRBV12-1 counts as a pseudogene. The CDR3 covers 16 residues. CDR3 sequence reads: CASSNGLAGHDNEQFF. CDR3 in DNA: TGTGCCAGCAGCAATGGACTAGCGGGGCACGACAATGAGCAGTTCTTC.

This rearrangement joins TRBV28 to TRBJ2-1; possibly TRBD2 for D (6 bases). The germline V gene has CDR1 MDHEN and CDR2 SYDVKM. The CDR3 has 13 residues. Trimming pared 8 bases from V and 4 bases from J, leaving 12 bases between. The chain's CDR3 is CASRGTVYNEQFF. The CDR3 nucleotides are TGTGCCAGCCGGGGGACGGTATACAATGAGCAGTTCTTC.

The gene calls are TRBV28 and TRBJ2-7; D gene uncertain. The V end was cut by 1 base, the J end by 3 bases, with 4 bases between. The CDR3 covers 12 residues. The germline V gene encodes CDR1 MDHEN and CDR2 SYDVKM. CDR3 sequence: CASSLSYYEQYF. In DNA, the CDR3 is TGTGCCAGCAGTTTATCGTACTACGAGCAGTACTTC. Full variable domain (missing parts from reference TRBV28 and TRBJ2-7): DVKVTQSSRYLVKRTGEKVFLECVQDMDHENMFWYRQDPGLGLRLIYFSYDVKMKEKGDIPEGYSVSREKKERFSLILESASTNQTSMYLCASSLSYYEQYFGPGTRLTVT.

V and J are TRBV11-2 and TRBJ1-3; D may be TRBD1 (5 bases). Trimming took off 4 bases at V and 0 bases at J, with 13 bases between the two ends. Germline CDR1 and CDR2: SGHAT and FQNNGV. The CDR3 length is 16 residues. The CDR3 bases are TGTGCCAGCAGCTCTTTGAGGGGACTCTCTGGAAACACCATATATTTT. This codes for CASSSLRGLSGNTIYF. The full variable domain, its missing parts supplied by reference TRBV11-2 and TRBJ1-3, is EAGVAQSPRYKIIEKRQSVAFWCNPISGHATLYWYQQILGQGPKLLIQFQNNGVVDDSQLPKDRFSAERLKGVDSTLKIQPAKLEDSAVYLCASSSLRGLSGNTIYFGEGSWLTVV.

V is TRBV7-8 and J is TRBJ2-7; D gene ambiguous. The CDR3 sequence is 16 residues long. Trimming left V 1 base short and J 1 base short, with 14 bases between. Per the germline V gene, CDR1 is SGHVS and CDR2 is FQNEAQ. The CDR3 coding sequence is TGTGCCAGCAGCTTAGAGGCAGGCACTTCTTCCTACGAGCAGTACTTC. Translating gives CASSLEAGTSSYEQYF.

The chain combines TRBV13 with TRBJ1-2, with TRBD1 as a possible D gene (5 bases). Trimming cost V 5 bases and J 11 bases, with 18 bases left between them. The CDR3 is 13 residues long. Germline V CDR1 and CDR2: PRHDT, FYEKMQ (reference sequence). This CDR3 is CASSPQLGRRYTF. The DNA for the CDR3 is TGTGCCAGCAGCCCCCAACTGGGGCGGAGATACACCTTC.

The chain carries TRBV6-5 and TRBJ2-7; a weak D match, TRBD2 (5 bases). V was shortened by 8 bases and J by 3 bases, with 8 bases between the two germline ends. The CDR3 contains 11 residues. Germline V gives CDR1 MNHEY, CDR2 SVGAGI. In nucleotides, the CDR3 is TGTGCCAGCGGACGGGACTACGAGCAGTACTTC. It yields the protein CASGRDYEQYF.

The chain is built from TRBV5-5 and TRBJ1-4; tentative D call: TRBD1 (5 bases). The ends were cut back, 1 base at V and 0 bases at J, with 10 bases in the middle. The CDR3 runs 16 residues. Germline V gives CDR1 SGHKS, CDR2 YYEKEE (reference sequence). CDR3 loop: CASSLLRASTNEKLFF. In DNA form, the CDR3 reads TGTGCCAGCAGCTTGCTCAGGGCCTCAACTAATGAAAAACTGTTTTTT.

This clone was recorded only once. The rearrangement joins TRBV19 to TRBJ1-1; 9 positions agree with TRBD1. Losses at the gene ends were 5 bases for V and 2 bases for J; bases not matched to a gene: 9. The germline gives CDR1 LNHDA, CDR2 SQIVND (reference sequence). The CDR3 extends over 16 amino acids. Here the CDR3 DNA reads TGTGCCAGTAGTTCCAGGGGACAGGGAAGAAACACTGAAGCTTTCTTT. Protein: CASSSRGQGRNTEAFF.

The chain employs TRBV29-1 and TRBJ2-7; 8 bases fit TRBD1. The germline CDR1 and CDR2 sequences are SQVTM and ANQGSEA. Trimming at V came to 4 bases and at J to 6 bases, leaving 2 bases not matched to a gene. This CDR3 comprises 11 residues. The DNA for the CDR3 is TGCAGCGTTGGGACAGGGACCGAGCAGTACTTC. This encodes CSVGTGTEQYF.

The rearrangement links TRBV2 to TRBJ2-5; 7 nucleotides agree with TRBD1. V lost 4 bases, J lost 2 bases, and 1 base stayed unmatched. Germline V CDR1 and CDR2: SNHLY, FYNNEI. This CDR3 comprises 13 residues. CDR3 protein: CASSGDSQETQYF. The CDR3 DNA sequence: TGTGCCAGCAGTGGGGACAGTCAAGAGACCCAGTACTTC.

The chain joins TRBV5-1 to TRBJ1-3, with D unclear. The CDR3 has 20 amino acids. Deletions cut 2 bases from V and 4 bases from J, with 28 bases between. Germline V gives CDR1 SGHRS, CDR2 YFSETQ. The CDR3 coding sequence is TGCGCCAGCAGCTTTGGTGGCCCCTGGGTAACAGCCGCGTACGGAAACACCATATATTTT. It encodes CASSFGGPWVTAAYGNTIYF.

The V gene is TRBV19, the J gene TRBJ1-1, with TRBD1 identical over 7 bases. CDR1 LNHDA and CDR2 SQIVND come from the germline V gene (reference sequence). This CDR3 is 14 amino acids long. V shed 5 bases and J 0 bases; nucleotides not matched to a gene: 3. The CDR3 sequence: CASSLGQMNTEAFF. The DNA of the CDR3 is TGTGCCAGTAGTTTGGGACAGATGAACACTGAAGCTTTCTTT.

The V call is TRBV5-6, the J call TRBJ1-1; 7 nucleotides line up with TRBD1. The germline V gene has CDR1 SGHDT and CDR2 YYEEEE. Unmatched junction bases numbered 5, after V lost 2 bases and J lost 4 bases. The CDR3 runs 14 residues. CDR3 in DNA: TGTGCCAGCAGCTTCCGGACAGGTAGCACTGAAGCTTTCTTT. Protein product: CASSFRTGSTEAFF.

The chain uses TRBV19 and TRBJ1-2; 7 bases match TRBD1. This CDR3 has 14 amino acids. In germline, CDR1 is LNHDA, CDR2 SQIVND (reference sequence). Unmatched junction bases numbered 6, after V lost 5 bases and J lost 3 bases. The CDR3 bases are TGTGCCAGTAGTCCACAAGGGACAGACTATGGCTACACCTTC. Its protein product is CASSPQGTDYGYTF. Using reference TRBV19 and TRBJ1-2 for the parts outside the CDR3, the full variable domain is DGGITQSPKYLFRKEGQNVTLSCEQNLNHDAMYWYRQDPGQGLRLIYYSQIVNDFQKGDIAEGYSVSREKKESFPLTVTSAQKNPTAFYLCASSPQGTDYGYTFGSGTRLTVV.

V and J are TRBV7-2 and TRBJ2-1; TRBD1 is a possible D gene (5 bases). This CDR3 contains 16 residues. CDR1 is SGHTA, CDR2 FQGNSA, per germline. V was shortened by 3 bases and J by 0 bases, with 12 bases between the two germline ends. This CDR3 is CASSFDRASSYNEQFF. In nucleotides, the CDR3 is TGTGCCAGCAGCTTCGACAGAGCCAGCTCCTACAATGAGCAGTTCTTC.

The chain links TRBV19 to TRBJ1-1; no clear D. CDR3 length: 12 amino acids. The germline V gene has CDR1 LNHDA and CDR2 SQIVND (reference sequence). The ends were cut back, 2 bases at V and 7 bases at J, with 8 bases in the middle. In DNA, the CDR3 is TGTGCCAGTAGTATAAGTACACATGAAGCTTTCTTT. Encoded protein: CASSISTHEAFF.